These 30 T cell receptor beta chains originate from one sample sequenced in a study of blood T cell repertoires in COVID-19. The repertoire was sequenced with immunoSEQ multiplex PCR; TCRdb's copy has only in-frame clones and lacks some. Seen here are over 250,000 clones, roughly nine tenths observed once, and the top ten hold approximately 2%. Material for sequencing was peripheral blood. The receptors here all came from a woman under 40 with COVID-19, enrolled during active disease.

This rearrangement joins TRBV19 to TRBJ2-1, with D possibly matching TRBD2 (5 bases). Germline V CDR1 and CDR2: LNHDA, SQIVND (reference sequence). This CDR3 has 15 amino acids. Trimming cost V 3 bases and J 4 bases, with 13 bases left between them. The CDR3 sequence: CASSIFLARYNEQFF. The DNA of the CDR3 is TGTGCCAGTAGTATTTTTCTAGCTCGGTACAATGAGCAGTTCTTC. Drawing the rest from reference TRBV19 and TRBJ2-1, the complete variable domain is DGGITQSPKYLFRKEGQNVTLSCEQNLNHDAMYWYRQDPGQGLRLIYYSQIVNDFQKGDIAEGYSVSREKKESFPLTVTSAQKNPTAFYLCASSIFLARYNEQFFGPGTRLTVL.

The V call is TRBV12-5, the J call TRBJ2-1; perhaps TRBD1 as D (5 bases). V lost 1 base and J 9 bases, leaving 13 bases between the germline ends. This CDR3 is 14 amino acids long. The germline gives CDR1 LGHNT, CDR2 FRNRAP. The CDR3 sequence: CASGLGPREGEQFF. CDR3 coding DNA: TGTGCTAGTGGTTTGGGGCCCAGGGAAGGTGAGCAGTTCTTC.

The rearrangement links TRBV14 to TRBJ1-2, with a tentative D call TRBD1 (5 bases). The germline gives CDR1 SGHDN, CDR2 FVKESK. The CDR3 runs to 14 residues. V was pared by 4 bases and J by 4 bases, with 13 bases between. CDR3 in DNA: TGTGCCAGCAGCCCCACGGGAGGGGCCTATGGCTACACCTTC. This encodes CASSPTGGAYGYTF.

The chain employs TRBV2 and TRBJ2-1; 8 nucleotides align to TRBD1. Germline loops: CDR1 SNHLY, CDR2 FYNNEI. This CDR3 has 13 amino acids. Trimming removed 8 bases from V and 7 bases from J; junction bases left unmatched: 7. CDR3 residues: CASLTGDGNEQFF. CDR3 sequence (DNA): TGTGCCAGCCTGACAGGGGACGGGAATGAGCAGTTCTTC.

This chain connects TRBV7-9 to TRBJ1-4; TRBD1 agrees at 8 bases. Per the germline V gene, CDR1 is SEHNR and CDR2 is FQNEAQ (reference sequence). The CDR3 loop spans 16 amino acids. Germline trimming cut 7 bases from V and 8 bases from J; bases unmatched to any gene: 15. In nucleotides, the CDR3 is TGTGCCAGCACATATCGCCTCGACAGGGGACGAGAAAAACTGTTTTTT. It yields the protein CASTYRLDRGREKLFF.

The V and J genes are TRBV5-6 and TRBJ1-1; D is unclear. Germline V lookup: CDR1 SGHDT, CDR2 YYEEEE. CDR3 length equals 15 residues. The V gene lost 0 bases and the J gene lost 3 bases, with 12 bases spanning the gap. The CDR3 is CASSLGRGPDTEAFF. In DNA form, the CDR3 reads TGTGCCAGCAGCTTGGGGCGTGGGCCGGACACTGAAGCTTTCTTT.

This clone was counted a single time. The V gene is TRBV18, the J gene TRBJ2-7, with D maybe TRBD2 (6 bases). Germline V gene sequence: CDR1 KGHSH, CDR2 LQKENI. The CDR3 contains 15 residues. Between the trimmed V and J ends, which lost 1 base and 0 bases, there was a span of 10 bases. CDR3 amino acids: CASSPLAADSYEQYF. The CDR3 DNA reads TGTGCCAGCTCACCACTAGCGGCCGACTCCTACGAGCAGTACTTC.

The rearrangement links TRBV24-1 to TRBJ2-2, with 8 bases aligning to TRBD1. This CDR3 has 15 amino acids. J gave up 3 bases and V 5 bases, and 4 bases lay outside the gene matches. Germline V CDR1 and CDR2: KGHDR, SFDVKD. Written as DNA, the CDR3 is TGTGCCACCAGTGGGACAGGGTCGGACACCGGGGAGCTGTTTTTT. It codes for CATSGTGSDTGELFF.

The CDR3 bases are TGTGCCAGCTCACCCGGGACAGAGACTGGAAACACCATATATTTT. Translating gives CASSPGTETGNTIYF. The chain links TRBV18 to TRBJ1-3; 7 positions match TRBD1. This CDR3 has 15 residues. V trimming: 3 bases; J trimming: 2 bases; junction bases outside the gene matches: 4. Germline V CDR1 and CDR2: KGHSH, LQKENI.

V is TRBV24-1 and J is TRBJ2-1; 7 nucleotides match TRBD2. Trimming cost V 3 bases and J 6 bases; bases outside gene matches: 4. Germline CDR1 reads KGHDR; CDR2 reads SFDVKD. This CDR3 region has 14 residues. Here the CDR3 DNA reads TGTGCCACCAGTGATCCCCGACTAGCCAATGAGCAGTTCTTC. It encodes CATSDPRLANEQFF.

This rearrangement joins TRBV3-1 (or the pseudogene TRBV3-2) to TRBJ1-1; 7 bases match TRBD1. The V gene end was trimmed by 4 bases and the J gene end by 3 bases; junction bases not matched to a gene: 5. The CDR3 consists of 14 residues. The V gene's germline CDR1 is LGHDT and CDR2 YNNKEL (reference sequence). CDR3 DNA sequence: TGTGCCAGCAGCCTAAGAGGGACAGACACTGAAGCTTTCTTT. This sequence encodes CASSLRGTDTEAFF.

The chain couples TRBV7-9 to TRBJ2-7; D is possibly TRBD1 (7 bases). The CDR3 is 15 residues long. CDR1 and CDR2 (germline): SEHNR, FQNEAQ (reference sequence). Trimming took 6 bases from V and 3 from J, leaving 18 bases between them. The CDR3 loop is CASSPTTGEDYEQYF. The CDR3 coding sequence is TGTGCCAGCAGTCCCACCACAGGGGAGGACTACGAGCAGTACTTC. The variable domain in full, with the rest retrieved from reference TRBV7-9 and TRBJ2-7, is DTGVSQNPRHKITKRGQNVTFRCDPISEHNRLYWYRQTLGQGPEFLTYFQNEAQLEKSRLLSDRFSAERPKGSFSTLEIQRTEQGDSAMYLCASSPTTGEDYEQYFGPGTRLTVT.

The J gene is TRBJ1-5, the V gene TRBV28, with no clear D. This CDR3 is built from 14 residues. Trimming cost V 8 bases and J 6 bases, with 17 bases left between them. CDR1 MDHEN and CDR2 SYDVKM come from the germline V gene. CDR3 nucleotides: TGTGCCAGCCTCGCGGGTTTAGCGTCTCAGCCCCAGCATTTT. This translates into CASLAGLASQPQHF.

The V gene is TRBV5-1, the J gene TRBJ2-2; 8 nucleotides agree with TRBD2. Losses at the gene ends were 0 bases for V and 4 bases for J; bases not matched to a gene: 2. CDR1 and CDR2 (germline): SGHRS, YFSETQ. This CDR3 is built from 15 residues. The CDR3 is CASSLAGGGTGELFF. The DNA of the CDR3 is TGCGCCAGCAGCTTGGCGGGAGGGGGCACCGGGGAGCTGTTTTTT.

The genes are TRBV19 and TRBJ2-5; D might be TRBD2 (6 bases). The CDR3 consists of 15 residues. The V gene's germline CDR1 is LNHDA and CDR2 SQIVND (reference sequence). V was pared by 7 bases and J by 2 bases, with 17 bases between. The CDR3 DNA follows: TGTGCCAGTAAGGATGGGGGGTCGGGGCAAGAGACCCAGTACTTC. Translation gives CASKDGGSGQETQYF.

Worth noting for this clone: A junction end diverges from the germline sequence, so it may reflect a read error. The chain combines TRBV11-1 with TRBJ2-1; TRBD2 matches 8 bases. This CDR3 is built from 15 residues. Germline assignment: CDR1 SGHAT and CDR2 FQDESV (reference sequence). CDR3: CASRPREGGYIEQFF. CDR3 nucleotides: TGTGCCAGCAGGCCTCGGGAGGGCGGTTACATTGAGCAGTTCTTC.

This clone was observed a single time. The rearrangement uses TRBV18 and TRBJ2-4, with 10 bases lining up with TRBD2. J was trimmed by 6 bases and V by 3 bases; bases with no gene match: 11. The CDR3 is made up of 17 amino acids. The V gene's germline CDR1 is KGHSH and CDR2 LQKENI. This CDR3 reads CASSPGLATREGNIQYF. The CDR3 nucleotides read TGTGCCAGCTCACCGGGACTAGCGACCCGAGAGGGAAACATTCAGTACTTC.

The chain joins TRBV6-5 to TRBJ1-2; 8 nucleotides align to TRBD1. This CDR3 is 15 amino acids long. The V and J ends lost 2 bases and 7 bases, in that order; junction bases with no gene match: 9. Germline assignment: CDR1 MNHEY and CDR2 SVGAGI. CDR3 sequence (DNA): TGTGCCAGCAGTTACGATCCCTCGGACAGGGTTGGCTACACCTTC. Translation: CASSYDPSDRVGYTF.

The chain recombines TRBV5-1 with TRBJ1-1; 7 bases map to TRBD1. The CDR3 totals 14 residues. Germline CDR1 SGHRS, CDR2 YFSETQ. J was trimmed by 4 bases and V by 3 bases; bases with no gene match: 6. The CDR3 sequence is CASSSDRVVTEAFF. Written as DNA, the CDR3 is TGCGCCAGCAGCTCAGACAGGGTCGTCACTGAAGCTTTCTTT.

This chain joins TRBV15 and TRBJ1-6; D is perhaps TRBD1 (5 bases). The CDR3 loop spans 16 amino acids. Trimming shortened V by 0 bases and J by 4 bases, and 10 bases separated the two germline ends. The germline V gene encodes CDR1 LNHNV and CDR2 YYDKDF (reference sequence). The CDR3 DNA reads TGTGCCACCAGCAGAGATAGACAGTCGTATAATTCACCCCTCCACTTT. Its translation is CATSRDRQSYNSPLHF.

A word on this clone: The sample holds other DNA sequences that translate to the same CDR3. V gene TRBV28 combines with J gene TRBJ2-7; 9 positions match TRBD1. With 1 base clipped from V and 4 bases from J, the junction kept 2 bases outside the gene matches. CDR1 is MDHEN and CDR2 is SYDVKM in the germline V gene. This CDR3 contains 14 residues. The CDR3 region has the DNA TGTGCCAGCAGTTTATCCGGGACAGGGTACGAGCAGTACTTC. As protein: CASSLSGTGYEQYF.

This chain links TRBV11-2 with TRBJ1-2; 8 bases are a match to TRBD1. The CDR3 loop spans 12 amino acids. V was pared by 5 bases and J by 6 bases, with 2 bases of the junction left unmatched. The germline V gene has CDR1 SGHAT and CDR2 FQNNGV. CDR3 in DNA: TGTGCCAGCAGCCGGACAGGGAATGGCTACACCTTC. Translation: CASSRTGNGYTF. Looking up the rest from reference TRBV11-2 and TRBJ1-2 gives the full variable domain: EAGVAQSPRYKIIEKRQSVAFWCNPISGHATLYWYQQILGQGPKLLIQFQNNGVVDDSQLPKDRFSAERLKGVDSTLKIQPAKLEDSAVYLCASSRTGNGYTFGSGTRLTVV.

The V call is TRBV5-1, the J call TRBJ2-3; possibly TRBD1 for D (6 bases). Germline CDR1 reads SGHRS; CDR2 reads YFSETQ. The CDR3 is 16 amino acids. V gave up 4 bases and J gave up 0 bases, with 15 bases separating them. CDR3 nucleotides: TGCGCCAGCAGCCCAAGGACAGACCCTAGCACAGATACGCAGTATTTT. This sequence encodes CASSPRTDPSTDTQYF. Together with reference TRBV5-1 and TRBJ2-3, the CDR3 gives the full variable domain: KAGVTQTPRYLIKTRGQQVTLSCSPISGHRSVSWYQQTPGQGLQFLFEYFSETQRNKGNFPGRFSGRQFSNSRSEMNVSTLELGDSALYLCASSPRTDPSTDTQYFGPGTRLTVL.

The V call is TRBV19, the J call TRBJ1-1, with a possible D match to TRBD1 (5 bases). Germline V gene sequence: CDR1 LNHDA, CDR2 SQIVND (reference sequence). Trimming removed 7 bases at V and 5 bases at J, with 17 bases between. CDR3 size: 14 residues. CDR3 nucleotides: TGTGCCAGTAAGGGCAGGTCAAAGGGGACTGAAGCTTTCTTT. It translates to CASKGRSKGTEAFF.

This clone has only one observation. The chain joins TRBV19 to TRBJ1-4; D is possibly TRBD1 (5 bases). Germline-derived CDR1 and CDR2 are LNHDA and SQIVND (reference sequence). The CDR3 extends over 12 amino acids. The V gene lost 6 bases and the J gene lost 9 bases, with 11 bases spanning the gap. CDR3 loop: CASSPEGQKLFF. The CDR3 DNA reads as TGTGCCAGTAGCCCGGAGGGACAAAAACTGTTTTTT. The variable domain in full, completed from reference TRBV19 and TRBJ1-4, reads DGGITQSPKYLFRKEGQNVTLSCEQNLNHDAMYWYRQDPGQGLRLIYYSQIVNDFQKGDIAEGYSVSREKKESFPLTVTSAQKNPTAFYLCASSPEGQKLFFGSGTQLSVL.

The rearrangement joins TRBV30 to TRBJ1-5; D perhaps matches TRBD1 (6 bases). V shed 5 bases and J shed 5 bases, with 13 bases lying between them. Germline V lookup: CDR1 GTSNPN, CDR2 SVGIG (reference sequence). The CDR3 extends over 13 amino acids. CDR3 region: CAWQDSSDQPQHF. CDR3 in DNA: TGTGCCTGGCAGGACAGTAGTGATCAGCCCCAGCATTTT.

The CDR3 DNA reads as TGCGCCAGCAGCCAAGCGGTCAGGGCCTGGTCTGACGGCTACACCTTC. Residues: CASSQAVRAWSDGYTF. This chain uses TRBV4-1 with TRBJ1-2, with D perhaps TRBD1 (5 bases). Germline V gene lookup returns CDR1 MGHRA and CDR2 YSYEKL. V lost 1 base and J lost 8, with 20 bases in between. The CDR3 covers 16 residues.

The rearrangement uses TRBV3-1 (or the pseudogene TRBV3-2) and TRBJ2-5; weak D call: TRBD1 (6 bases). CDR1 LGHDT and CDR2 YNNKEL come from the germline V gene (reference sequence). The CDR3 is 16 amino acids. The germline V and J ends were trimmed by 0 bases and 7 bases, with 18 bases remaining between them. CDR3 DNA: TGTGCCAGCAGCCAAGATGGGGTCAGGGGAATGATGACCCAGTACTTC. Translating gives CASSQDGVRGMMTQYF.

The chain links TRBV7-3 to TRBJ2-2, with unresolved D. The CDR3 covers 16 residues. The germline gives CDR1 SGHTA, CDR2 FQGTGA. Trimming stripped 0 bases from V and 2 bases from J, with 10 bases between. CDR3 sequence reads: CASSLTTLRNTGELFF. As DNA, the CDR3 is TGTGCCAGCAGCTTAACTACCTTGAGAAACACCGGGGAGCTGTTTTTT.

V and J are TRBV6-4 and TRBJ2-1; D unclear. The V gene lost 11 bases and the J gene lost 9 bases, with 11 bases spanning the gap. This CDR3 has 10 amino acids. CDR1 and CDR2 from the germline V gene are MRHNA and SNTAGT. The DNA for the CDR3 is TGTGCCCGCCCTTTGCGTGAGCAGTTCTTC. This sequence encodes CARPLREQFF.